This T cell receptor (beta chain) was recovered during a study of T-cell reconstitution after alpha-beta-depleted transplantation in children. The V and J ends lost 1 base and 1 base, in that order; junction bases with no gene match: 4. Germline V gene sequence: CDR1 DFQATT, CDR2 SNEGSKA (reference sequence). This CDR3 is built from 16 residues. Using unique molecular identifiers, the investigators prepared the TCRbeta library. TCRdb re-analysed the PCR reads in MiXCR, keeping a single row per CDR3 protein. The repertoire holds around 600,000 distinct CDR3 sequences, around 17% seen once, with approximately 1% in the top ten.

The clonotype comes from a human donor who donated a stem cell graft to a child with acute myeloid leukemia. Sequenced material: PBMCs from the stem cell graft donor, taken from the stem cell graft. The rearrangement uses TRBV20-1 and TRBJ2-3; 11 bases are shared with TRBD2. The CDR3 sequence is CSARGLLAGGTDTQYF. CDR3 nucleotides: TGCAGTGCTAGAGGCTTACTAGCGGGGGGCACAGATACGCAGTATTTT.